The subject of this entry is one T cell receptor (beta chain). This sample was taken from a study of blood T cell repertoires in COVID-19. Study at large: Whether acute or convalescent, the COVID-19 samples came from the United States, Italy and Spain. Sample material is recorded as cDNA or gDNA derived from T cells, B-cell-depleted T cells, or PBMCs.

The protocol was immunoSEQ multiplex PCR, while the TCRdb copy is restricted to in-frame clones and leaves out a portion. The sample includes 220,000 or so clones, just over 85% of them seen just once. The CDR3 runs to 13 residues. The V segment lost 3 bases and the J segment 6 bases; nucleotides outside the gene matches: 4. Participants, about 18 to 90 years old, spanned about two dozen US areas. Participants reported their clinical history, and cohort assignment relied on those reports. The sample consisted of PBMCs or T cells enriched from blood (not recorded which). The sequence derives from a woman in her 50s with acute COVID-19. The chain links TRBV12-3 or TRBV12-4 to TRBJ1-1; 7 bases line up with TRBD1. As DNA, the CDR3 is TGTGCCAGCAGTTTTACAGGGGAGGCTGAAGCTTTCTTT. This encodes CASSFTGEAEAFF.